Below, one T cell receptor beta chain is given with its context. The antigen is not known. The data originate from a study of cytomegalovirus exposure and HLA in healthy donors. General observations from the study: An analysis done earlier found most TCR beta V segments productive about 90% or about 30% of the time.

The CDR3 is 13 amino acids. Trimming removed 7 bases from V and 2 bases from J; junction bases left unmatched: 3. Germline assignment: CDR1 MNHEY and CDR2 SVGAGI. PCR involved 60 Vbeta and 13 Jbeta primers. Generated by immunoSEQ multiplex PCR, the TCRdb table keeps only in-frame clones and is missing some. The sample contains around 100,000 clones, over 60% of which appear only once. This TCR was recovered from a man younger than 40 in good health and CMV-seropositive. Sequenced sample: PBMCs. V is TRBV6-5 and J is TRBJ2-3; TRBD1 agrees at 7 bases. The CDR3 bases are TGTGCCAGCACGGGACAGTCCACAGATACGCAGTATTTT. Translated, it gives CASTGQSTDTQYF.